This T cell receptor (beta chain) was recorded in a study of blood T cells in healthy people across ages. Primers used in a second PCR of about 6 to 11 cycles were a sample-barcoded 5' primer and a J-beta primer mix. TCRdb processed the 5' RACE reads anew with MiXCR; each CDR3 protein has one entry. The sample includes under 1,100,000 distinct CDR3 sequences, approximately 26% of them seen just once. CDR1 SGHVS and CDR2 FQNEAQ come from the germline V gene. V was pared by 1 base and J by 4 bases, with 10 bases between. This CDR3 is 14 amino acids long. In addition, the sample was reused for a study of T cells of mothers and their children. From that paper: Sequencing revealed no T cell clones that were persistent and microchimeric.

The genes are TRBV7-8 and TRBJ2-5, with D maybe TRBD1 (5 bases). The sequencing sample was made of blood. This receptor was taken from a girl aged 2-15 years in good health. The DNA for the CDR3 is TGTGCCAGCAGCTTAGATAGAAGGGGAGAGACCCAGTACTTC. Translating it yields CASSLDRRGETQYF.